This T cell receptor beta chain was sequenced in a study of shared clonotypes between healthy human individuals. In germline, CDR1 is SGHNT, CDR2 YYREEE (reference sequence). The V and J ends lost 4 bases and 3 bases respectively, with 14 bases between them. The length of the CDR3 is 15 residues. Genomic DNA (from each subset) was split evenly across several immunoSEQ plates. Sorted subsets were amplified in replicate PCRs using 200 to 250 ng DNA, about 30,000 T cell genomes. Clones were sequenced by immunoSEQ multiplex PCR, and TCRdb holds only the in-frame ones, with some missing. The sample holds over a million clones, roughly 70% seen once. All donors were Caucasian adults living in Nashville, Tennessee. This clone was detected once. As yet, its antigen is unknown. Study-level findings and limits: Investigators expected sequencing depth to affect clonotype sharing among donors.

The sample was memory CD4+ T cells sorted from blood. Subset in this sample: CD45RA-negative fraction. The receptor comes from a man between 18 and 29 years old in good health. The chain recombines TRBV5-4 with TRBJ2-4; possible D gene TRBD2, 6 bases. The CDR3 region has the DNA TGTGCCAGCAGCCTGGAGGGGCCGGGCAAAAACATTCAGTACTTC. This translates into CASSLEGPGKNIQYF.